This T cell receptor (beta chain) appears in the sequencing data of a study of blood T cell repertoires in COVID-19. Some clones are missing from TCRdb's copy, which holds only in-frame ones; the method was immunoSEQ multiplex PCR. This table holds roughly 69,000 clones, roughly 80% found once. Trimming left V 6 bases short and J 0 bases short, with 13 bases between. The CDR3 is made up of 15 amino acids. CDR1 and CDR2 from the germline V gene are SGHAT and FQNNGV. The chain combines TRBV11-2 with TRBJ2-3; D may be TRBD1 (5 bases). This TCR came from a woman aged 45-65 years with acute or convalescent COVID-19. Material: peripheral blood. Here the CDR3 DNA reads TGTGCCAGCAGTCGACGACAGAGTAGCACAGATACGCAGTATTTT. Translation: CASSRRQSSTDTQYF.